A selection of T cell receptor beta chains follows, all from one sample in a study of cytomegalovirus exposure and HLA in healthy donors. Sequencing was performed with immunoSEQ multiplex PCR; in TCRdb, only in-frame clones are kept and a portion is missing. The sample consists of more than 95,000 clones, 65% to 85% of them appearing once. Sequenced input: PBMCs. These receptor sequences come from a female donor in good health and CMV-seropositive. The conserved cysteine and the conserved F or W are not part of the CDR3 here. Clone size, where shown, is once, few, many, or a class for clones that have expanded.

-	TRBJ2-2	TRBV25-1	ASSEYGPANTGELF
-	TRBJ2-4	TRBV11-2	ASSFMQQGAENIQY
-	TRBJ2-1	TRBV9	ASSFSGGSSYNEQF
once	TRBJ1-2	TRBV30	AWTIGGGGYT
-	TRBJ1-5	TRBV6-1	ASSEMGQNQPQH
-	TRBJ1-2	TRBV30	AWCEANYGYT
-	TRBJ2-7	TRBV7-8	ASSRTGNYEQY
few	TRBJ1-2	TRBV6-1	ASSEAGTYGYT
-	TRBJ2-1	TRBV5-1	ASSFLGGAGVREQF
-	TRBJ2-1	TRBV7-8	ASSAYASGRAHNEQF
-	TRBJ1-1	TRBV9	ASSFRQGTEAF